The 23 T cell receptor beta chains below all came from one sample that was sequenced in a study of T-cell memory formation after mild COVID-19. TCRdb re-derived calls from the 5' RACE reads in MiXCR, one entry per CDR3 protein. Of some 45,000 distinct CDR3 sequences in the sample, 25% to 30% were seen once. The specimen sequenced was PBMCs or a T cell subset sorted from them (not recorded which). The receptors were gathered from a man aged 18 to 30 who had mild COVID-19 (a few samples of this study predate the infection). Cell type and time point are not known.

In its sample, this clonotype was seen a few times. J is TRBJ1-1 and V is TRBV12-3 or TRBV12-4, with D possibly TRBD1 on 6 matching bases. The CDR3 is made up of 14 amino acids. Deletions cut 2 bases from V and 5 bases from J, with 12 bases between. This chain's CDR3 is CASSLLQGYTEAFF. In nucleotides, the CDR3 is TGTGCCAGCAGTTTATTACAGGGCTATACTGAAGCTTTCTTT.

This rearrangement joins TRBV30 to TRBJ1-5; D uncertain. The germline V and J ends were trimmed by 1 base and 9 bases, with 10 bases remaining between them. CDR1 is GTSNPN and CDR2 is SVGIG in the germline V gene (reference sequence). The CDR3 loop spans 12 amino acids. Here the CDR3 DNA reads TGTGCCTGGAGTGAGGGATCTCCGCCCCAGCATTTT. Its protein is CAWSEGSPPQHF.

The gene calls are TRBV27 and TRBJ1-2, with TRBD1 as a possible D gene (5 bases). Trimming took 6 bases from V and 3 from J, leaving 11 bases between them. The CDR3 extends over 13 amino acids. The germline V gene has CDR1 MNHEY and CDR2 SMNVEV (reference sequence). CDR3 region: CASSETGYYGYTF. The CDR3 region has the DNA TGTGCCAGCAGCGAAACAGGATACTATGGCTACACCTTC.

This sequence joins TRBV15 and TRBJ2-6; D ambiguous. The CDR3 contains 16 residues. With 5 bases removed from V and 1 base from J, the gap between germline ends came to 12 bases. Germline CDR1 and CDR2: LNHNV and YYDKDF (reference sequence). The CDR3 spells CATSSRPVSGANVLTF. The CDR3 DNA sequence: TGTGCCACCAGCTCCCGCCCCGTATCTGGGGCCAACGTCCTGACTTTC.

The chain employs TRBV11-2 and TRBJ2-1, with 7 bases that match TRBD2. Germline V gene sequence: CDR1 SGHAT, CDR2 FQNNGV. With V trimmed by 3 bases and J by 3 bases, 2 bases remained unmatched. The CDR3 has 14 residues. The DNA of the CDR3 is TGTGCCAGCAGCTTGAGCGGGGACTACAATGAGCAGTTCTTC. Its protein product is CASSLSGDYNEQFF.

CDR3 DNA sequence: TGTGCCAGCAGCCCGCTGACTAGCGGGGGACAAGAGACCCAGTACTTC. Its protein is CASSPLTSGGQETQYF. V and J are TRBV7-9 and TRBJ2-5, with 12 positions matching TRBD2. CDR1 is SEHNR and CDR2 is FQNEAQ in the germline V gene (reference sequence). The CDR3 loop spans 16 amino acids. Unmatched junction bases numbered 6, after V lost 5 bases and J lost 2 bases.

This sequence joins TRBV11-1 and TRBJ2-2; tentatively, D is TRBD1 or TRBD2 (7 bases each). V was trimmed by 2 bases and J by 3 bases, leaving 10 bases between them. CDR3 length: 15 amino acids. CDR1 and CDR2 from the germline V gene are SGHAT and FQDESV (reference sequence). As DNA, the CDR3 is TGTGCCAGCAGCTTACCAGGGGGGGACACCGGGGAGCTGTTTTTT. Translating gives CASSLPGGDTGELFF.

The V gene is TRBV12-3 or TRBV12-4, the J gene TRBJ2-3; D gene unclear. Trimming took off 6 bases at V and 6 bases at J, with 10 bases between the two ends. The CDR3 is made up of 12 amino acids. The CDR3 here is CASRLIQDTQYF. Here the CDR3 DNA reads TGTGCCAGCAGGCTAATCCAGGATACGCAGTATTTT.

This clonotype was counted between two and nine times. The chain employs TRBV5-1 and TRBJ2-7; 12 bases match TRBD2. Unmatched junction bases numbered 8, after V lost 4 bases and J lost 3 bases. The CDR3 is 16 amino acids. Germline CDR1 SGHRS, CDR2 YFSETQ. CDR3 protein: CASSPPSGGVDYEQYF. CDR3 in DNA: TGCGCCAGCAGCCCACCTAGCGGGGGGGTCGACTACGAGCAGTACTTC.

CDR3 in DNA: TGTGCCAGCAGTATTGGGACCGTCGAGACCCAGTACTTC. Protein sequence: CASSIGTVETQYF. The gene calls are TRBV12-3 or TRBV12-4 and TRBJ2-5, with D possibly called TRBD1 or TRBD2 (5 bases each). The CDR3 covers 13 residues. V lost 5 bases and J lost 5, with 12 bases in between.

In this sample, this clonotype turned up once. The J gene is TRBJ1-2, the V gene TRBV19; 10 bases fit TRBD1. This CDR3 spans 12 amino acids. Germline-derived CDR1 and CDR2 are LNHDA and SQIVND (reference sequence). The V gene end was trimmed by 8 bases and the J gene end by 8 bases; junction bases not matched to a gene: 5. CDR3 amino acids: CASRQGARGYTF. The CDR3, as DNA: TGTGCCAGTCGACAGGGGGCTCGGGGCTACACCTTC.

The chain recombines TRBV15 with TRBJ2-2; D unclear. Per germline, CDR1 LNHNV and CDR2 YYDKDF (reference sequence). Trimming shortened V by 1 base and J by 0 bases, and 6 bases separated the two germline ends. CDR3 size: 15 residues. CDR3 loop: CATSRGWTNTGELFF. The CDR3 DNA sequence: TGTGCCACCAGCAGAGGGTGGACGAACACCGGGGAGCTGTTTTTT.

The chain joins TRBV4-1 to TRBJ1-1; D ambiguous. The ends were cut back, 5 bases at V and 0 bases at J, with 10 bases in the middle. CDR3 length: 14 amino acids. Germline V gene lookup returns CDR1 MGHRA and CDR2 YSYEKL. CDR3 DNA sequence: TGCGCCAGCAGCTCACAGTATCTGAACACTGAAGCTTTCTTT. Protein product: CASSSQYLNTEAFF.

This chain connects TRBV9 to TRBJ2-3; 7 bases are a match to TRBD1. In germline, CDR1 is SGDLS, CDR2 YYNGEE. There are 14 residues in the CDR3. Trimming at V came to 0 bases and at J to 6 bases, leaving 4 bases not matched to a gene. CDR3 amino acids: CASSVGRGLDTQYF. As DNA, the CDR3 is TGTGCCAGCAGCGTAGGAAGGGGGCTGGATACGCAGTATTTT. Supplemented by reference TRBV9 and TRBJ2-3, the full variable domain reads DSGVTQTPKHLITATGQRVTLRCSPRSGDLSVYWYQQSLDQGLQFLIQYYNGEERAKGNILERFSAQQFPDLHSELNLSSLELGDSALYFCASSVGRGLDTQYFGPGTRLTVL.

V usage is TRBV4-3 and J usage is TRBJ2-2; 12 nucleotides line up with TRBD2. Germline values: CDR1 LGHNA, CDR2 YSLEER. There are 16 residues in the CDR3. V was pared by 4 bases and J by 7 bases, with 7 bases of the junction left unmatched. The CDR3: CASSLGLAGRNGELFF. The CDR3 DNA sequence: TGCGCCAGCAGCCTCGGACTAGCGGGGAGAAACGGGGAGCTGTTTTTT.

This clonotype appeared a few times. This chain links TRBV9 with TRBJ2-3; 9 bases are a match to TRBD2. The CDR3 is made up of 19 amino acids. The trim removed 3 bases at V and 0 bases at J, leaving 14 bases unmatched. In germline, CDR1 is SGDLS, CDR2 YYNGEE. CDR3 DNA: TGTGCCAGCAGCGAGCCCCTGGAGCGGGGGGCATATAGCACAGATACGCAGTATTTT. Translating gives CASSEPLERGAYSTDTQYF.

The genes are TRBV12-3 or TRBV12-4 and TRBJ2-7; the match to TRBD1 covers 9 bases. CDR3 length equals 15 residues. V gave up 5 bases and J gave up 3 bases; unmatched junction bases: 8. The chain's CDR3 is CASSGPGQGLYEQYF. In DNA, the CDR3 is TGTGCCAGCAGTGGACCGGGACAGGGTCTCTACGAGCAGTACTTC.

The gene calls are TRBV7-8 and TRBJ2-7, with TRBD1 matching over 9 bases. This CDR3 spans 13 amino acids. J gave up 7 bases and V 4 bases, and 5 bases lay outside the gene matches. Germline CDR1 is SGHVS and CDR2 is FQNEAQ. The CDR3, as DNA: TGTGCCAGCAGCTCAGGACAGGGGTGGGAGCAGTACGTC. As protein: CASSSGQGWEQYV.

In DNA form, the CDR3 reads TGTGCCAGCAGTGAATGGATTGAGCAGTTCTTC. Translating gives CASSEWIEQFF. The chain recombines TRBV25-1 with TRBJ2-1; D gene ambiguous. V was shortened by 1 base and J by 9 bases, with 4 bases between the two germline ends. The CDR3 extends over 11 amino acids. CDR1 and CDR2 (germline): MGHDK, SYGVNS.

CDR3 in amino acids: CSVGDSPAFF. The CDR3 nucleotides read TGCAGCGTTGGGGACAGTCCCGCTTTCTTT. The J gene is TRBJ1-1, the V gene TRBV29-1; 7 nucleotides line up with TRBD1. The CDR3 totals 10 residues. The germline V gene has CDR1 SQVTM and CDR2 ANQGSEA. V dropped 4 bases and J dropped 11; count of bases not matched to a gene: 4.

The CDR3 region has the DNA TGTGCCAGCAGCTTCACAGGGTCTTCCGGGGCCAACGTCCTGACTTTC. Protein product: CASSFTGSSGANVLTF. This chain joins TRBV7-9 and TRBJ2-6, with a weak D call TRBD1 (6 bases). This CDR3 is built from 16 residues. Per the germline V gene, CDR1 is SEHNR and CDR2 is FQNEAQ (reference sequence). V lost 3 bases, J lost 4 bases, and 13 bases lay in between.

This clonotype was counted only a few times. The V gene is TRBV7-2, the J gene TRBJ2-3; the match to TRBD2 covers 11 bases. Germline V gene data show CDR1 as SGHTA and CDR2 as FQGNSA. CDR3 length equals 16 residues. Unmatched junction bases numbered 3, after V lost 2 bases and J lost 2 bases. As DNA, the CDR3 is TGTGCCAGCAGCTTATTAGCGGGGGGGCTCACAGATACGCAGTATTTT. Translation gives CASSLLAGGLTDTQYF.

The rearrangement links TRBV7-2 to TRBJ2-3, with TRBD1 as a possible D gene (6 bases). The CDR3 sequence is 17 residues long. Germline V gene lookup returns CDR1 SGHTA and CDR2 FQGNSA. The V end lost 3 bases, the J end lost 6 bases, and 22 bases lay between the germline ends. The CDR3 bases are TGTGCCAGCAGCTTGGCCCCGGGACATTGGATGTCCGATACGCAGTATTTT. This translates into CASSLAPGHWMSDTQYF.